What follows are 15 T cell receptor beta chains derived from one specimen sequenced in a study of blood T cell repertoires in COVID-19. TCRdb keeps only in-frame clones here, not all; method: immunoSEQ multiplex PCR. This repertoire shows some 190,000 clones, roughly 91% found once; its top ten account for approximately 4.4%. The sample consisted of peripheral blood. These receptors all come from a human donor in a cohort sampled during active COVID-19.

This chain uses TRBV28 with TRBJ2-3; D not resolved. This CDR3 has 14 amino acids. Germline V CDR1 and CDR2: MDHEN, SYDVKM. The V end was cut by 3 bases, the J end by 0 bases, with 7 bases between. The CDR3 nucleotides read TGTGCCAGCAGTTTTACACAGAGCACAGATACGCAGTATTTT. Translation gives CASSFTQSTDTQYF.

The chain employs TRBV20-1 and TRBJ2-1, with unresolved D. The V gene's germline CDR1 is DFQATT and CDR2 SNEGSKA (reference sequence). The V and J ends lost 7 bases and 1 base respectively, with 5 bases between them. This CDR3 region has 11 residues. The CDR3 nucleotides are TGCAGTGGGGCATCCTACAATGAGCAGTTCTTC. Protein: CSGASYNEQFF.

V and J are TRBV9 and TRBJ1-3; D perhaps matches TRBD1 (6 bases). Trimming removed 4 bases at V and 1 base at J, with 15 bases between. CDR1 SGDLS and CDR2 YYNGEE come from the germline V gene. The CDR3 is made up of 16 amino acids. This CDR3 is CASSPAPTGSGNTIYF. The DNA for the CDR3 is TGTGCCAGCAGCCCCGCTCCTACAGGGTCTGGAAACACCATATATTTT.

The gene calls are TRBV19 and TRBJ1-1; 8 positions agree with TRBD1. The germline V gene encodes CDR1 LNHDA and CDR2 SQIVND (reference sequence). CDR3 length: 13 residues. V dropped 5 bases and J dropped 4; count of bases not matched to a gene: 3. The CDR3 nucleotides read TGTGCCAGTAGTCATGACAGGGGCACTGAAGCTTTCTTT. Translation: CASSHDRGTEAFF. The variable domain in full, with the rest retrieved from reference TRBV19 and TRBJ1-1, is DGGITQSPKYLFRKEGQNVTLSCEQNLNHDAMYWYRQDPGQGLRLIYYSQIVNDFQKGDIAEGYSVSREKKESFPLTVTSAQKNPTAFYLCASSHDRGTEAFFGQGTRLTVV.

In this sample, this clone turned up a few times. V usage is TRBV5-1 and J usage is TRBJ2-7, with D perhaps TRBD2 (6 bases). Germline loops: CDR1 SGHRS, CDR2 YFSETQ. The CDR3 contains 15 residues. Trimming stripped 2 bases from V and 2 bases from J, with 14 bases between. DNA of the CDR3: TGCGCCAGCAGCTTTGCGGGAACAGGAGCCTACGAGCAGTACTTC. This encodes CASSFAGTGAYEQYF.

V usage is TRBV6-1 and J usage is TRBJ1-5, with 7 bases lining up with TRBD1. The CDR3 has 15 residues. J gave up 5 bases and V 1 base, and 5 bases lay outside the gene matches. In germline, CDR1 is MNHNS, CDR2 SASEGT. CDR3 residues: CASSEGDSLYQPQHF. The CDR3, as DNA: TGTGCCAGCAGTGAAGGGGACAGTCTATATCAGCCCCAGCATTTT.

The V gene is TRBV27, the J gene TRBJ2-7, with 8 bases aligning to TRBD1. This CDR3 contains 15 residues. V lost 4 bases to trimming and J lost 11 bases; unmatched junction nucleotides: 16. CDR1 MNHEY and CDR2 SMNVEV come from the germline V gene (reference sequence). In nucleotides, the CDR3 is TGTGCCAGCAGTTCCCCGGGGCAGGGGGCGCAGGAAAAGTACTTC. Amino acids: CASSSPGQGAQEKYF.

CDR3 in DNA: TGTGCCAGCAGCTCCGACAGGGACATCTACTTCCTGAACACTGAAGCTTTCTTT. It is translated as CASSSDRDIYFLNTEAFF. The gene calls are TRBV7-8 and TRBJ1-1; TRBD1 agrees at 7 bases. The CDR3 is made up of 18 amino acids. Germline V gene sequence: CDR1 SGHVS, CDR2 FQNEAQ. Trimming removed 4 bases from V and 0 bases from J; junction bases left unmatched: 14.

V usage is TRBV7-6 and J usage is TRBJ2-1; 10 nucleotides match TRBD1. The junction had 3 bases not matched to a gene; V was cut back by 6 bases and J by 7 bases. The CDR3 is 13 amino acids. Germline V lookup: CDR1 SGHVS, CDR2 FNYEAQ. This chain's CDR3 is CASSLDRGNEQFF. The CDR3 DNA follows: TGTGCCAGCAGTCTGGACAGGGGGAATGAGCAGTTCTTC. Variable domain in full (rest from reference TRBV7-6 and TRBJ2-1): GAGVSQSPRYKVTKRGQDVALRCDPISGHVSLYWYRQALGQGPEFLTYFNYEAQQDKSGLPNDRFSAERPEGSISTLTIQRTEQRDSAMYRCASSLDRGNEQFFGPGTRLTVL.

The V gene is TRBV19, the J gene TRBJ1-5; TRBD1 matches 7 bases. The CDR3 loop spans 16 amino acids. From germline, CDR1 is LNHDA and CDR2 SQIVND (reference sequence). Losses at the gene ends were 4 bases for V and 0 bases for J; bases not matched to a gene: 6. The CDR3 DNA is TGTGCCAGTAGTAAGGGGGCGGGGTATAGCAATCAGCCCCAGCATTTT. Translated, it gives CASSKGAGYSNQPQHF.

The chain joins TRBV7-2 to TRBJ1-2, with D perhaps matching TRBD1 (5 bases). The CDR3 is 15 residues long. Trimming removed 1 base at V and 0 bases at J, with 9 bases between. Per the germline V gene, CDR1 is SGHTA and CDR2 is FQGNSA. The CDR3 nucleotides read TGTGCCAGCAGCTTAGGTGTAGGGGCTAACTATGGCTACACCTTC. This gives the protein CASSLGVGANYGYTF.

The rearrangement joins TRBV6-6 to TRBJ2-7; 9 bases line up with TRBD2. The CDR3 has 16 residues. In germline, CDR1 is MNHNY, CDR2 SVGAGI (reference sequence). The J segment lost 5 bases and the V segment lost 5 bases, leaving 13 bases of the junction unmatched. The CDR3 loop reads CASSSRAREGRNEQYF. CDR3 sequence (DNA): TGTGCCAGCAGTAGCCGAGCGCGGGAGGGCCGGAACGAGCAGTACTTC.

V is TRBV5-6 and J is TRBJ2-4; the match to TRBD1 covers 9 bases. This CDR3 has 17 residues. From germline, CDR1 is SGHDT and CDR2 YYEEEE. Trimming at V came to 3 bases and at J to 0 bases, leaving 7 bases not matched to a gene. CDR3 nucleotide sequence: TGTGCCAGCAGCTCACGATTACAGGGGGCAGCCAAAAACATTCAGTACTTC. Its protein product is CASSSRLQGAAKNIQYF.

This chain uses TRBV5-8 with TRBJ2-1; the D gene is possibly TRBD1 (6 bases). V lost 6 bases and J lost 7, with 17 bases in between. Per germline, CDR1 SGHTS and CDR2 YDEGEE. The CDR3 has 14 amino acids. The CDR3 DNA is TGTGCCAGCACCTTCATAGGAAGGGGGAATGAGCAGTTCTTC. Amino acid sequence: CASTFIGRGNEQFF.

The genes are TRBV12-5 and TRBJ1-5, with D possibly matching TRBD1 (5 bases). Germline V gives CDR1 LGHNT, CDR2 FRNRAP. This CDR3 spans 15 amino acids. Trimming stripped 6 bases from V and 0 bases from J, with 12 bases between. This CDR3 is CASGPGFSSNQPQHF. The CDR3 bases are TGTGCTAGTGGCCCAGGGTTTTCTAGCAATCAGCCCCAGCATTTT.